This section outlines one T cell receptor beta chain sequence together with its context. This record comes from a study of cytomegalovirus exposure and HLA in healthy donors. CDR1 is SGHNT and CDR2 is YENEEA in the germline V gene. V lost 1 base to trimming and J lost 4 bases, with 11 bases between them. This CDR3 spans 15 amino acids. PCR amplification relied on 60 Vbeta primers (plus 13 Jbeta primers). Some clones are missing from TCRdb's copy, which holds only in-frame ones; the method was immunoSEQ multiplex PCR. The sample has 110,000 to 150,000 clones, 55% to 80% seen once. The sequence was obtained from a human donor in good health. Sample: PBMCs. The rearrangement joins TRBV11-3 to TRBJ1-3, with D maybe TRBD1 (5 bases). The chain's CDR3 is CASSLGLDIGNTIYF. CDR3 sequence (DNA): TGTGCCAGCAGCTTAGGCTTGGACATAGGAAACACCATATATTTT.